Presented here are 5 T cell receptor beta chains from one specimen sequenced in a study of cytomegalovirus exposure and HLA in healthy donors. 60 Vbeta and 13 Jbeta primers were used in PCR. The assay was immunoSEQ multiplex PCR, and TCRdb's table has in-frame clones only and misses some. The repertoire holds 100,000 to 150,000 clones, with around 83% as singletons. Sequences were obtained from PBMCs. The receptors were gathered from a girl aged 2 to 10 in good health and CMV-seronegative.

V and J are TRBV19 and TRBJ2-2, with 10 positions matching TRBD2. Looked up from germline, CDR1 is LNHDA and CDR2 is SQIVND (reference sequence). The junction had 9 bases not matched to a gene; V was cut back by 4 bases and J by 7 bases. The CDR3 is 16 residues long. The CDR3 bases are TGTGCCAGTAGTACGAGCGGGGGGGCTATTTTCGGGGAGCTGTTTTTT. This gives the protein CASSTSGGAIFGELFF.

This sequence joins TRBV5-4 and TRBJ2-7; 10 bases match TRBD2. The V gene end was trimmed by 4 bases and the J gene end by 5 bases; junction bases not matched to a gene: 9. Germline lookup yields CDR1 SGHNT and CDR2 YYREEE (reference sequence). The CDR3 totals 15 residues. The CDR3 protein is CASSSSGGSRHEQYF. The CDR3 DNA follows: TGTGCCAGCAGCAGTAGCGGGGGGTCCCGACACGAGCAGTACTTC.

This clone appeared once. V usage is TRBV7-6 and J usage is TRBJ1-3, with a possible D match to TRBD1 (6 bases). Germline CDR1 SGHVS, CDR2 FNYEAQ. V was cut by 5 bases and J by 0 bases, with 11 bases left in between. CDR3 length equals 15 residues. DNA for the CDR3: TGTGCCAGCAGCCGCGACAGGAACTCTGGAAACACCATATATTTT. It is translated as CASSRDRNSGNTIYF.

The genes are TRBV4-3 and TRBJ1-4, with 10 bases matching TRBD1. The CDR3 has 16 amino acids. The germline CDR1 and CDR2 sequences are LGHNA and YSLEER. Germline trimming cut 2 bases from V and 6 bases from J; bases unmatched to any gene: 6. The CDR3 sequence is CASSQRTGTGDEKLFF. CDR3 nucleotide sequence: TGCGCCAGCAGCCAACGAACCGGGACAGGGGATGAAAAACTGTTTTTT.

The V call is TRBV13, the J call TRBJ2-1, with 12 bases identical to TRBD2. V gave up 4 bases and J gave up 8 bases; unmatched junction bases: 12. This CDR3 region has 17 residues. CDR1 PRHDT and CDR2 FYEKMQ come from the germline V gene (reference sequence). The CDR3: CASSSIGLAGNGYEQFF. The CDR3 bases are TGTGCCAGCAGCTCGATCGGACTAGCGGGAAATGGCTATGAGCAGTTCTTC.